The 18 T cell receptor beta chains below come from one sample, sequenced in a study of cytomegalovirus exposure and HLA in healthy donors. Researchers ran the PCR with 60 Vbeta and 13 Jbeta primers. This table comes from immunoSEQ multiplex PCR, and its TCRdb copy is limited to in-frame clones, with some not included. The sample includes about 110,000 clones, approximately 71% seen only once; the top ten take around 5.4%. The sample consisted of PBMCs. These receptors came from a woman aged 70 to 79 in good health and CMV-seropositive.

This clone was seen a few times. This rearrangement joins TRBV7-2 to TRBJ2-3; D unresolved. The CDR3 runs 13 residues. V was clipped by 1 base and J by 6 bases, with 8 bases between them. Looked up from germline, CDR1 is SGHTA and CDR2 is FQGNSA. This CDR3 is CASSLGAPDTQYF. Here the CDR3 DNA reads TGTGCCAGCAGCTTAGGTGCGCCTGATACGCAGTATTTT.

A few counts support this clone. The rearrangement joins TRBV30 to TRBJ1-2, with D unclear. This CDR3 spans 13 amino acids. Germline CDR1 and CDR2: GTSNPN and SVGIG (reference sequence). V lost 1 base and J 10 bases, leaving 16 bases between the germline ends. CDR3 residues: CAWSAPIARPYTF. DNA for the CDR3: TGTGCCTGGAGTGCCCCGATTGCGAGGCCCTACACCTTC.

The rearrangement links TRBV19 to TRBJ2-3, with D maybe TRBD1 (5 bases). The germline V gene has CDR1 LNHDA and CDR2 SQIVND (reference sequence). With 0 bases removed from V and 2 bases from J, the gap between germline ends came to 9 bases. The CDR3 runs to 15 residues. CDR3 loop: CASSIEPGLTDTQYF. The CDR3 DNA sequence: TGTGCCAGTAGTATAGAACCAGGGCTCACAGATACGCAGTATTTT.

The rearrangement links TRBV4-1 to TRBJ2-7; the D is unclear. The CDR3 length is 15 residues. V dropped 4 bases and J dropped 5 bases, with 18 bases sitting between them. Germline V gene data show CDR1 as MGHRA and CDR2 as YSYEKL. The CDR3 region is CASSPETRITDEQYF. CDR3 DNA: TGCGCCAGCAGCCCGGAGACTCGTATTACGGACGAGCAGTACTTC.

V usage is TRBV5-4 and J usage is TRBJ2-5, with 12 positions matching TRBD2. Germline V gene lookup returns CDR1 SGHNT and CDR2 YYREEE (reference sequence). The CDR3 runs 16 residues. With 0 bases clipped from V and 5 bases from J, the junction kept 5 bases outside the gene matches. CDR3 in amino acids: CASSLATSGGQETQYF. The CDR3 region has the DNA TGTGCCAGCAGCTTGGCGACTAGCGGGGGTCAGGAGACCCAGTACTTC.

The chain joins TRBV25-1 to TRBJ2-5; possibly TRBD2 for D (6 bases). The germline CDR1 and CDR2 sequences are MGHDK and SYGVNS. CDR3 length equals 15 residues. V lost 2 bases, J lost 4 bases, and 14 bases lay in between. The CDR3 sequence: CASSEHRGMGETQYF. The CDR3 DNA is TGTGCCAGCAGTGAACACCGGGGGATGGGAGAGACCCAGTACTTC. The full variable domain, in which reference TRBV25-1 and TRBJ2-5 provide the parts outside the CDR3, is EADIYQTPRYLVIGTGKKITLECSQTMGHDKMYWYQQDPGMELHLIHYSYGVNSTEKGDLSSESTVSRIRTEHFPLTLESARPSHTSQYLCASSEHRGMGETQYFGPGTRLLVL.

The genes are TRBV5-1 and TRBJ1-1, with D possibly TRBD1 on 5 matching bases. Looked up from germline, CDR1 is SGHRS and CDR2 is YFSETQ. Between the trimmed V and J ends, which lost 5 bases and 1 base, there was a span of 12 bases. The CDR3 length is 14 residues. CDR3 sequence: CASRLETANTEAFF. The DNA for the CDR3 is TGCGCCAGCAGATTAGAGACAGCGAACACTGAAGCTTTCTTT.

The chain uses TRBV6-6 and TRBJ1-4, with 9 bases that match TRBD1. In germline, CDR1 is MNHNY, CDR2 SVGAGI (reference sequence). V was clipped by 4 bases and J by 5 bases; unmatched bases: 5. The CDR3 totals 15 residues. The CDR3, as DNA: TGTGCCAGCAGTTCCAAGACAGGGGGAAATGAAAAACTGTTTTTT. Its protein product is CASSSKTGGNEKLFF.

This sequence joins TRBV30 and TRBJ1-3; D possibly corresponds to TRBD1 (6 bases). V dropped 5 bases and J dropped 4 bases, with 18 bases sitting between them. This CDR3 is 15 amino acids long. CDR1 GTSNPN and CDR2 SVGIG come from the germline V gene (reference sequence). This CDR3 reads CAWVAGEYSGNTIYF. Here the CDR3 DNA reads TGTGCCTGGGTCGCAGGGGAGTACTCCGGAAACACCATATATTTT.

The chain recombines TRBV6-5 with TRBJ2-7; 13 bases fit TRBD2. This CDR3 has 14 residues. Trimming took 6 bases from V and 9 from J; bases not matched to a gene: 8. Germline-derived CDR1 and CDR2 are MNHEY and SVGAGI. The CDR3 bases are TGTGCCAGCAGGCCCGGACTAGCGGGGGATGCGCAGTACTTC. Its protein is CASRPGLAGDAQYF.

Concerning this clone: One end of the junction fails to match germline, which may point to a read error. This chain uses TRBV2 with TRBJ1-4; 9 bases map to TRBD1. The CDR3 totals 14 residues. Germline values: CDR1 SNHLY, CDR2 FYNNEI. CDR3 sequence (DNA): TGTGCCAGCGGTGACAGGGGGGCTAATGAAAAACTGTTTTTT. Encoded protein: CASGDRGANEKLFF.

The rearrangement joins TRBV7-9 to TRBJ1-4; 7 bases are a match to TRBD1. This CDR3 comprises 14 residues. V was pared by 0 bases and J by 8 bases, with 3 bases of the junction left unmatched. Germline CDR1 SEHNR, CDR2 FQNEAQ (reference sequence). Here the CDR3 DNA reads TGTGCCAGCAGCTTAGCACAGGGGAGCGAAAAACTGTTTTTT. Amino acid sequence: CASSLAQGSEKLFF.

The J gene is TRBJ1-4, the V gene TRBV6-5, with 11 bases that match TRBD1. The CDR3 is 16 amino acids. Trimming at V came to 4 bases and at J to 9 bases, leaving 10 bases not matched to a gene. CDR1 and CDR2 (germline): MNHEY, SVGAGI. This chain's CDR3 is CASSLKPGTGGKKLFF. In DNA form, the CDR3 reads TGTGCCAGCAGTTTAAAGCCCGGGACAGGGGGAAAAAAACTGTTTTTT.

The CDR3 is CATQQRAGVAYEQYF. CDR3 nucleotides: TGTGCCACTCAACAGAGAGCGGGGGTTGCCTACGAGCAGTACTTC. The J gene is TRBJ2-7, the V gene TRBV27; 8 nucleotides align to TRBD2. CDR1 and CDR2 from the germline V gene are MNHEY and SMNVEV (reference sequence). The V gene end was trimmed by 10 bases and the J gene end by 2 bases; junction bases not matched to a gene: 13. The CDR3 extends over 15 amino acids.

The chain combines TRBV18 with TRBJ2-2; D remains unclear. Trimming took off 2 bases at V and 6 bases at J, with 4 bases between the two ends. Germline-derived CDR1 and CDR2 are KGHSH and LQKENI. The CDR3 has 12 amino acids. The CDR3 DNA reads TGTGCCAGCTCACCATGGCCCGGGGAGCTGTTTTTT. Translating it yields CASSPWPGELFF.

The rearrangement uses TRBV11-2 and TRBJ2-3; TRBD1 is a possible D gene (6 bases). The CDR3 has 14 residues. The V end lost 8 bases, the J end lost 4 bases, and 16 bases lay between the germline ends. Per the germline V gene, CDR1 is SGHAT and CDR2 is FQNNGV. In DNA form, the CDR3 reads TGTGCCAGCTCTATAGGGGGAGTCGCAGATACGCAGTATTTT. Protein product: CASSIGGVADTQYF.

The sample holds a few counts of this clone. V and J are TRBV14 and TRBJ2-2; TRBD2 might be the D (6 bases). V lost 4 bases, J lost 4 bases, and 13 bases lay in between. This CDR3 region has 15 residues. The germline V gene has CDR1 SGHDN and CDR2 FVKESK. The CDR3 reads CASSPHVGGTGELFF. CDR3 DNA: TGTGCCAGCAGCCCGCACGTGGGGGGCACCGGGGAGCTGTTTTTT.

CDR3: CASRRLAVQETQYF. CDR3 DNA sequence: TGTGCCAGCAGACGACTAGCGGTCCAAGAGACCCAGTACTTC. The genes are TRBV6-5 and TRBJ2-5; TRBD2 agrees at 9 bases. This CDR3 spans 14 amino acids. The V segment lost 6 bases and the J segment 1 base; nucleotides outside the gene matches: 3. CDR1 and CDR2 (germline): MNHEY, SVGAGI.